This TCR beta chain was recorded in a study of early T cells in non-severe SARS-CoV-2 infection. This clonotype was observed many times. Via MiXCR, TCRdb re-called the 5' RACE reads, giving one row per CDR3 protein. The table includes 60,000 to 75,000 distinct CDR3 sequences, more than 9.5% detected once. This clonotype originated in an adult who was a healthcare worker with PCR-confirmed SARS-CoV-2 infection or an uninfected control (not recorded which). This sample comprised whole blood, obtained at baseline.

The chain's CDR3 is CASSLRGPGQGGREQFF. DNA for the CDR3: TGTGCCAGCAGCTTAAGAGGGCCGGGACAGGGAGGGCGTGAGCAGTTCTTC. The chain links TRBV7-3 to TRBJ2-1; 9 bases map to TRBD1. After removal of 1 base from V and 9 bases from J, the junction contained 13 bases not matched to a gene. The CDR3 is 17 residues long. Germline values: CDR1 SGHTA, CDR2 FQGTGA.